This TCR beta chain stems from a study (dated by TCRdb to about 2016). In terms of the full investigation: The study investigated the origins of HIV persistence in individuals who naturally controlled HIV infection.

The library was produced with 5' RACE. TCRdb records Illumina HiSeq 2000 as the sequencer. Using fastp trimming at Q25 and MiXCR clonotype assembly, TCRdb reanalyzed the public sequencing data and kept in-frame beta chains. One record per CDR3 amino acid sequence lists the most common genes and DNA. Counted in this sample were some 1,800 distinct CDR3 sequences; approximately 8% of them appeared once. Of the sample, roughly 10% falls within the top ten clones. This clonotype has a handful of counts. It has no known antigen specificity. Sequence at one end of the junction differs from germline and may be a read error. There are 12 amino acids in the CDR3, from cysteine to phenylalanine inclusive. The CDR3 DNA has 36 bases and is translated from base 1. The germline V gene (reference sequence) yields LNHNV for CDR1 and YYDKDF for CDR2.

This TCR came from a female donor with HIV. The sample was central memory T cells from blood PBMCs. The label giving this sample's cell subset or site can be read as: central memory CD4+ T cells. The chain was built from TRBV15 and TRBJ1-3, with the D gene not confidently named. The sequence in DNA is TGTGTCACCAGCAGAGATTGGAACACCATATATTTT. Translated, this is CVTSRDWNTIYF.